This T cell receptor beta chain was observed in a study of cytomegalovirus exposure and HLA in healthy donors. Trimming took off 2 bases at V and 5 bases at J, with 22 bases between the two ends. Germline CDR1 SEHNR, CDR2 FQNEAQ (reference sequence). This CDR3 is built from 18 residues. The PCR employed 60 Vbeta primers together with 13 Jbeta primers. Generated by immunoSEQ multiplex PCR, the TCRdb table keeps only in-frame clones and is missing some. The table shows 150,000 to 200,000 clones, with roughly four fifths occurring only once. This rearrangement joins TRBV7-9 to TRBJ2-1; perhaps TRBD2 as D (5 bases). This TCR was recovered from a female donor in good health and CMV-seronegative. The sequenced material came from PBMCs. This chain's CDR3 is CASSLLPGAGPGNNEQFF. The CDR3 DNA sequence: TGTGCCAGCAGCTTATTGCCCGGCGCGGGCCCGGGGAACAATGAGCAGTTCTTC. The full variable domain, its missing parts supplied by reference TRBV7-9 and TRBJ2-1, is DTGVSQNPRHKITKRGQNVTFRCDPISEHNRLYWYRQTLGQGPEFLTYFQNEAQLEKSRLLSDRFSAERPKGSFSTLEIQRTEQGDSAMYLCASSLLPGAGPGNNEQFFGPGTRLTVL.